The present T cell receptor beta chain was sequenced within a study of blood T cell repertoires in COVID-19. Study context: Acute and convalescent COVID-19 samples came from the United States, Italy and Spain.

In the authors' workflow: By means of reference gene primer amplification, nucleated cell counts were estimated. Some clones are missing from TCRdb's copy, which holds only in-frame ones; the method was immunoSEQ multiplex PCR. D and trimming come from the DNA, and the V and J calls and clone size come from that table. The sample has about 130,000 clones, approximately 74% seen once. Seattle participants joined during active infection and were tracked over time. CDR1 is MGHDK and CDR2 is SYGVNS in the germline V gene. The germline V and J ends were trimmed by 7 bases and 9 bases, with 15 bases remaining between them. This CDR3 is built from 12 residues.

The source material was peripheral blood. The clonotype comes from a man older than 75 with COVID-19, enrolled during active disease. The genes are TRBV25-1 and TRBJ1-2; no reliable D call. DNA of the CDR3: TGTGCCAGCATCGAGTGGTCAGGCCGCTACACCTTC. It encodes CASIEWSGRYTF.